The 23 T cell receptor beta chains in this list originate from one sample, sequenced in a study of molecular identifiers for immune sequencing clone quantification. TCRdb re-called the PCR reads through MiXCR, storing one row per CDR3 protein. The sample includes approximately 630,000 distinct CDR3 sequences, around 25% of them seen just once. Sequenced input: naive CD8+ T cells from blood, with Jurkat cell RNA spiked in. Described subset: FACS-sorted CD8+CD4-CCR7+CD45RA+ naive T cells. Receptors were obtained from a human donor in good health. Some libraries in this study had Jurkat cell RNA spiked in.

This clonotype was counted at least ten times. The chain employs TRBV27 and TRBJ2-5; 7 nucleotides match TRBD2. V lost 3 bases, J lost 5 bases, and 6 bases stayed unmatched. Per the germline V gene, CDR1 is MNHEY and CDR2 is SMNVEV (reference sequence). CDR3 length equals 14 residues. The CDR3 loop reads CASSFGGWLETQYF. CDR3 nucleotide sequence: TGTGCCAGCAGTTTCGGGGGGTGGTTGGAGACCCAGTACTTC.

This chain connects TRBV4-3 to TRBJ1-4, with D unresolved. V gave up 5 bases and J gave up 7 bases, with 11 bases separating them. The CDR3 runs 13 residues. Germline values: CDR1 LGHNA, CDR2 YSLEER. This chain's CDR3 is CASSLWVGEKLFF. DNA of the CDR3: TGCGCCAGCAGCTTGTGGGTCGGTGAAAAACTGTTTTTT.

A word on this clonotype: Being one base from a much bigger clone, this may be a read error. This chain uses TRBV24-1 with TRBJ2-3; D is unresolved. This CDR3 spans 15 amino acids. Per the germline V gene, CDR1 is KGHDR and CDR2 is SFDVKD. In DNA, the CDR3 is TGTGCCACCGGTGACCAACAGTCTAGCACAGATACGCAGTATTTT. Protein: CATGDQQSSTDTQYF.

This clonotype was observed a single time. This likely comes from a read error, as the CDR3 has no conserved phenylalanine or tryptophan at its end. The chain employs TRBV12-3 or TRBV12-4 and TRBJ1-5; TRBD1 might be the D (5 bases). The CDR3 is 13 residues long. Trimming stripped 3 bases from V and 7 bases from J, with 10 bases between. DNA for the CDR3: TGTGCCAGCAGTTTGGCCGGGGGACAGCCCCAGCATATT. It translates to CASSLAGGQPQHI.

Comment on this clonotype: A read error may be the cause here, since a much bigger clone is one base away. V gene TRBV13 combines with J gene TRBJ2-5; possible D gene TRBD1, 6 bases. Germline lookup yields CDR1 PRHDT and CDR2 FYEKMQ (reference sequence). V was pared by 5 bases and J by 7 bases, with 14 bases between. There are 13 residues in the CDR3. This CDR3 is CASSPPGVGTQYF. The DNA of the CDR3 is TGTGCCAGCAGCCCTCCAGGGGTCGGGACCCAGTACTTC.

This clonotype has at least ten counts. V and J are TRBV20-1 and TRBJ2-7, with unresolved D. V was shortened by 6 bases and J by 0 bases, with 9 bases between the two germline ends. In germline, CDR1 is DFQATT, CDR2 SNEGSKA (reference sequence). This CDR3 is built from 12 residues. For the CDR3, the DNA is TGCAGTGCGTCGGACGGCTCCTACGAGCAGTACTTC. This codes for CSASDGSYEQYF.

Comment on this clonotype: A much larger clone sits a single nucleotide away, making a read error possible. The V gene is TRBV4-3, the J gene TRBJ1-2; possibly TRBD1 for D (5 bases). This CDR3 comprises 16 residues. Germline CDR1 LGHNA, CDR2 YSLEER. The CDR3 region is CASSQDWGTQNYGYIF. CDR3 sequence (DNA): TGCGCCAGCAGCCAAGATTGGGGCACCCAAAACTATGGCTACATCTTC.

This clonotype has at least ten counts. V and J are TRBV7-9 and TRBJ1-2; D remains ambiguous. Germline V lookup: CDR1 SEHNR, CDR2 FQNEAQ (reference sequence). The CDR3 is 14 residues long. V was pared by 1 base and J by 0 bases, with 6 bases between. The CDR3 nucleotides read TGTGCCAGCAGCTTAGTCGAGACTAACTATGGCTACACCTTC. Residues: CASSLVETNYGYTF.

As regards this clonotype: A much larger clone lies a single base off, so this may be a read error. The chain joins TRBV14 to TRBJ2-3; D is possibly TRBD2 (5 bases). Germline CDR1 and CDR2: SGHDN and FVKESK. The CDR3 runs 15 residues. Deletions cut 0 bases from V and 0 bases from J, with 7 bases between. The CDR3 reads CASSQDGVSTDTQYF. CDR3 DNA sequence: TGTGCCAGCAGCCAAGACGGGGTTAGCACAGATACGCAGTATTTT.

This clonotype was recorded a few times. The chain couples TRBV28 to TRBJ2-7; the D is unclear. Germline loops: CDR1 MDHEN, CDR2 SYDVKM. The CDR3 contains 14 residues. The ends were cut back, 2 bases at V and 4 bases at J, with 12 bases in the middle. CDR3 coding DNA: TGTGCCAGCAGTTTACGGGTAAAGCCTTACGAGCAGTACTTC. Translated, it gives CASSLRVKPYEQYF.

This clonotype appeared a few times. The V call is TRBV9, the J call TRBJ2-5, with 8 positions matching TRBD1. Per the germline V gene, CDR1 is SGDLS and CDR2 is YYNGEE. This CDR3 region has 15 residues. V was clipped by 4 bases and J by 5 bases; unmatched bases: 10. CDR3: CASSPEDRAGETQYF. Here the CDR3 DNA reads TGTGCCAGCAGCCCCGAGGACAGGGCCGGGGAGACCCAGTACTTC.

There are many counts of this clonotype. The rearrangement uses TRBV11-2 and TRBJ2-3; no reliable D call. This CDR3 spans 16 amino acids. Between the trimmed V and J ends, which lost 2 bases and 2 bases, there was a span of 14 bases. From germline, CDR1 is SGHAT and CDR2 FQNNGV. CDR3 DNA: TGTGCCAGCAGCTTATATGTCGGAACCCACACAGATACGCAGTATTTT. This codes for CASSLYVGTHTDTQYF.

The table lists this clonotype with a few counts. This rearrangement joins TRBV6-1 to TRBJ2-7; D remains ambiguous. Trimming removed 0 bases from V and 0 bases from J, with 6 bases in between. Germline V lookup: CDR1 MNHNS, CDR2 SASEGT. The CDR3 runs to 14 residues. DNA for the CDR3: TGTGCCAGCAGTGAAGCTGGCTACTCCTACGAGCAGTACTTC. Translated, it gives CASSEAGYSYEQYF.

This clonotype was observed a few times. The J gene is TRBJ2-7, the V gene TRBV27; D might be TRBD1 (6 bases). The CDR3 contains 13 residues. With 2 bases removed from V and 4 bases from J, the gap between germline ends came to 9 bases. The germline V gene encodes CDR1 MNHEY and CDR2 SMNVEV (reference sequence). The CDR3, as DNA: TGTGCCAGCAGTTTAGGGACACAATACGAGCAGTACTTC. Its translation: CASSLGTQYEQYF.

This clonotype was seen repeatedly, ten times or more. In DNA, the CDR3 is TGTGCCAGCAGCTCCACGGACAGGGCTTGGAACACTGAAGCTTTCTTT. It translates to CASSSTDRAWNTEAFF. This chain joins TRBV7-9 and TRBJ1-1, with 8 bases identical to TRBD1. Germline V gene lookup returns CDR1 SEHNR and CDR2 FQNEAQ (reference sequence). V gave up 4 bases and J gave up 1 base; unmatched junction bases: 8. The CDR3 runs 16 residues. Full variable domain (outside the CDR3, taken from reference TRBV7-9 and TRBJ1-1): DTGVSQNPRHKITKRGQNVTFRCDPISEHNRLYWYRQTLGQGPEFLTYFQNEAQLEKSRLLSDRFSAERPKGSFSTLEIQRTEQGDSAMYLCASSSTDRAWNTEAFFGQGTRLTVV.

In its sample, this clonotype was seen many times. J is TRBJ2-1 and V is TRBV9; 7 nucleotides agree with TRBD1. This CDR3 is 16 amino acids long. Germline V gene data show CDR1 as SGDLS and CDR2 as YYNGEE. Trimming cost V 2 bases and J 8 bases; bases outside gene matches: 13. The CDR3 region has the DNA TGTGCCAGCAGCGTCCCGACAGGGTCCTTTGAGGATGAGCAGTTCTTC. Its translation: CASSVPTGSFEDEQFF.

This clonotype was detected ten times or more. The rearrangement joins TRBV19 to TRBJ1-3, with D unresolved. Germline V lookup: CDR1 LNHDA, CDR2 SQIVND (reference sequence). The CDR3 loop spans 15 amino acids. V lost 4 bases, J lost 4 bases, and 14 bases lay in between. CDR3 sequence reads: CASSTLLLDGNTIYF. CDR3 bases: TGTGCCAGTAGTACCCTGCTCCTGGACGGAAACACCATATATTTT.

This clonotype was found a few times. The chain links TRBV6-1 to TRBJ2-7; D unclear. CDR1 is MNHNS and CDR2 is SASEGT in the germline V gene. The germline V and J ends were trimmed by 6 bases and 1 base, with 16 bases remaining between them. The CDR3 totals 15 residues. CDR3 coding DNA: TGTGCCAGCAGAGGCATTGTATTACAGTCCTACGAGCAGTACTTC. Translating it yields CASRGIVLQSYEQYF.

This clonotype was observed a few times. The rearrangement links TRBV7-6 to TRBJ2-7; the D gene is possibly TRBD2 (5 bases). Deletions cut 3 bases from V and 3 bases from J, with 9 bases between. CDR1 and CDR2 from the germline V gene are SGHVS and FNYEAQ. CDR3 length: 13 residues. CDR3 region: CASSLEERYEQYF. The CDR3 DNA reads TGTGCCAGCAGCTTGGAGGAGCGCTACGAGCAGTACTTC. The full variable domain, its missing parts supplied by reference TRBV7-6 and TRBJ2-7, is GAGVSQSPRYKVTKRGQDVALRCDPISGHVSLYWYRQALGQGPEFLTYFNYEAQQDKSGLPNDRFSAERPEGSISTLTIQRTEQRDSAMYRCASSLEERYEQYFGPGTRLTVT.

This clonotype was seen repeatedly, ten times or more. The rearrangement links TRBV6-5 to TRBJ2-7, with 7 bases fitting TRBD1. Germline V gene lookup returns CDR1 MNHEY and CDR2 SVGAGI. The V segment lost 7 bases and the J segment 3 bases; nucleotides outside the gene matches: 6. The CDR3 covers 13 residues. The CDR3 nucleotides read TGTGCCAGCACTGATGACAGGGACTACGAGCAGTACTTC. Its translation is CASTDDRDYEQYF.

The CDR3 is CASSVAWEESTDTQYF. CDR3 nucleotide sequence: TGTGCCAGCAGCGTAGCGTGGGAGGAGAGCACAGATACGCAGTATTTT. V and J are TRBV9 and TRBJ2-3; D perhaps matches TRBD2 (6 bases). CDR1 SGDLS and CDR2 YYNGEE come from the germline V gene. The length of the CDR3 is 16 residues. V dropped 0 bases and J dropped 0 bases, with 11 bases sitting between them.

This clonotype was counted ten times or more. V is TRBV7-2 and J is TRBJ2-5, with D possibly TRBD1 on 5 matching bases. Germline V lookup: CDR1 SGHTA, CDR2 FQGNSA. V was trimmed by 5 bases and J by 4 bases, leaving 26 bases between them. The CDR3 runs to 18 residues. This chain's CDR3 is CASSTRTPQFPQGETQYF. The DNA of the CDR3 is TGTGCCAGCAGCACCCGGACACCCCAATTTCCCCAAGGAGAGACCCAGTACTTC.

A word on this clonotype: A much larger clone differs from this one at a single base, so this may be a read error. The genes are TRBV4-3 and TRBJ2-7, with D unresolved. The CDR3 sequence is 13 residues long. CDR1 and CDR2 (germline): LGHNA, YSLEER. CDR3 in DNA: TGCTCCAGCAGCCAAGACGGGCTCTACGAGCAGTACTTC. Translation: CSSSQDGLYEQYF.